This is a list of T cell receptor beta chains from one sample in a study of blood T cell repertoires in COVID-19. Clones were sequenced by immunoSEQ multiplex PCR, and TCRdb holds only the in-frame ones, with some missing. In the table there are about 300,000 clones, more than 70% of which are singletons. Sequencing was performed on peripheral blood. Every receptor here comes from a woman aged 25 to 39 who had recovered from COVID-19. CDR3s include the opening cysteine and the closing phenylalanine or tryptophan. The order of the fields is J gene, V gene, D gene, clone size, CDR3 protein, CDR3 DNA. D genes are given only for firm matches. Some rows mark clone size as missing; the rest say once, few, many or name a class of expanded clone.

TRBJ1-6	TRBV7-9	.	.	CASSSGQPYNSPLHF	TGTGCCAGCAGTTCTGGACAGCCCTATAATTCACCCCTCCACTTT
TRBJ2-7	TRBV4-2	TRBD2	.	CASSPGLAFSYEQYF	TGTGCCAGCAGCCCCGGACTAGCGTTTTCCTACGAGCAGTACTTC
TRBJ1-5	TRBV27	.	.	CASSLAPPRPQHF	TGTGCCAGCAGTTTAGCACCCCCGAGGCCCCAGCATTTT
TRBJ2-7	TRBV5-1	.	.	CASSSTTTTYEQYF	TGCGCCAGCAGCTCGACTACTACTACCTACGAGCAGTACTTC
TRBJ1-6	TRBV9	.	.	CASSVSGDGSPLHF	TGTGCCAGCAGCGTATCGGGGGATGGGTCACCCCTCCACTTT
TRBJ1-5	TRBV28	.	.	CASSPQGPSNQPQHF	TGTGCCAGCAGTCCCCAGGGGCCAAGCAATCAGCCCCAGCATTTT
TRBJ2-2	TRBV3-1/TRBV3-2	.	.	CASSQFPLEEDTGELFF	TGTGCCAGCAGCCAATTCCCGTTGGAGGAGGACACCGGGGAGCTGTTTTTT
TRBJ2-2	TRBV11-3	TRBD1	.	CASSSGQPNTGELFF	TGTGCCAGCAGCTCGGGACAGCCGAACACCGGGGAGCTGTTTTTT
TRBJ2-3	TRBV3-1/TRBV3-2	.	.	CASSQAQDTDTQYF	TGTGCCAGCAGCCAAGCCCAGGACACAGATACGCAGTATTTT
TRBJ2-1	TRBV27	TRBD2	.	CASSSTWGLVFF	TGTGCCAGCAGTTCTACGTGGGGACTAGTCTTCTTC
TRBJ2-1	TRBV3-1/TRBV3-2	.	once	CASSQLRWNEQFF	TGTGCCAGCAGCCAACTCAGGTGGAATGAGCAGTTCTTC
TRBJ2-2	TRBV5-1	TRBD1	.	CASSRQGSNTGELFF	TGCGCCAGCAGCCGACAGGGGTCCAACACCGGGGAGCTGTTTTTT
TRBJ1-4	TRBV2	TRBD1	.	CASNSQGATNEKLFF	TGTGCCAGCAATTCCCAGGGGGCAACTAATGAAAAACTGTTTTTT
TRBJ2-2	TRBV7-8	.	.	CASSLGRARGTGELFF	TGTGCCAGCAGCTTAGGACGGGCAAGGGGTACCGGGGAGCTGTTTTTT
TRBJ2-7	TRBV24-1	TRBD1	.	CATSDSGSGTGHEQYF	TGTGCCACCAGTGATTCCGGATCCGGGACAGGACACGAGCAGTACTTC
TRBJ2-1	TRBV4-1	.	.	CASSQLTTRSSYNEQFF	TGCGCCAGCAGCCAATTGACTACCCGGAGCTCCTACAATGAGCAGTTCTTC
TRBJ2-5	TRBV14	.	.	CASRAGGTQYF	TGTGCCAGCAGGGCCGGAGGGACCCAGTACTTC
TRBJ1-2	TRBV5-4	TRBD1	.	CASSLVQGEGYTF	TGTGCCAGCAGCTTGGTACAGGGGGAAGGCTACACCTTC
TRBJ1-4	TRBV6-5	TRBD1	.	CASSPQGATGKLFF	TGTGCCAGCAGCCCACAGGGGGCGACAGGAAAACTGTTTTTT
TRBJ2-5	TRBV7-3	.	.	CASSLIREETQYF	TGTGCCAGCAGCTTAATCAGGGAAGAGACCCAGTACTTC
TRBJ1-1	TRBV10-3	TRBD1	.	CAISWDRENTEAFF	TGTGCCATCAGCTGGGACAGGGAGAACACTGAAGCTTTCTTT
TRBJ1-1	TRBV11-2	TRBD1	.	CASSLRRQGAFDTEAFF	TGTGCCAGCAGCTTAAGGCGTCAGGGGGCCTTTGACACTGAAGCTTTCTTT
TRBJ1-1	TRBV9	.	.	CASSPELVGTEAFF	TGTGCCAGCAGCCCCGAGCTAGTGGGCACTGAAGCTTTCTTT
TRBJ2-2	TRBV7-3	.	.	CASSGGITGELFF	TGTGCCAGCAGTGGGGGCATTACCGGGGAGCTGTTTTTT
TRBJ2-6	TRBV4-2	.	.	CASSQPGSGSGANVLTF	TGTGCCAGCAGCCAGCCTGGGAGTGGTTCTGGGGCCAACGTCCTGACTTTC
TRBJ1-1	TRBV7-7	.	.	CASSLWADPKNTEAFF	TGTGCCAGCAGCTTATGGGCCGACCCGAAGAACACTGAAGCTTTCTTT
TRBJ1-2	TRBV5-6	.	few	CASSLDSAYGYTF	TGTGCCAGCAGCTTGGATAGTGCGTATGGCTACACCTTC
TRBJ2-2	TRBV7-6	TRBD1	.	CASRQGTGGGELFF	TGTGCCAGCAGGCAAGGGACAGGGGGCGGGGAGCTGTTTTTT
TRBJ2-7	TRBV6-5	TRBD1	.	CASRVDRAREQYF	TGTGCCAGCAGAGTGGACAGGGCTCGGGAGCAGTACTTC
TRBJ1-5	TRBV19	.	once	CASTLAGADNQPQHF	TGTGCCAGTACCTTAGCAGGGGCCGACAATCAGCCCCAGCATTTT
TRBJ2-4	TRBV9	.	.	CASSALGRPEGIQYF	TGTGCCAGCAGCGCCCTAGGGAGGCCGGAGGGCATTCAGTACTTC
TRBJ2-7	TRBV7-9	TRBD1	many	CASSPWTGGGEQYF	TGTGCCAGCAGCCCCTGGACAGGGGGCGGAGAGCAGTACTTC
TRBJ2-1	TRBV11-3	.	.	CASSPQGFSSYNEQFF	TGTGCCAGCAGCCCACAGGGTTTTAGCTCCTACAATGAGCAGTTCTTC
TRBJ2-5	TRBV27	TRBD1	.	CASSLSPGTGEETQYF	TGTGCCAGCAGTTTATCCCCTGGGACAGGGGAAGAGACCCAGTACTTC
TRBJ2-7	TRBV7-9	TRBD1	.	CASSFGTATLLYEQYF	TGTGCCAGCAGCTTCGGGACAGCCACCCTTCTCTACGAGCAGTACTTC
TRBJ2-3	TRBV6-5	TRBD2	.	CASSYSGAGGLDTQYF	TGTGCCAGCAGTTACAGCGGAGCGGGGGGGCTCGATACGCAGTATTTT
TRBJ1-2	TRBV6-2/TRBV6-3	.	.	CASSYGGGYGYTF	TGTGCCAGCAGTTACGGGGGAGGCTATGGCTACACCTTC
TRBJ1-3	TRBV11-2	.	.	CASSLGFGGATF	TGTGCCAGCAGCCTAGGGTTCGGAGGGGCGACGTTT
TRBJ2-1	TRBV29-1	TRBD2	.	CSVVPSGGYNEQFF	TGCAGCGTTGTCCCTAGCGGGGGGTACAATGAGCAGTTCTTC
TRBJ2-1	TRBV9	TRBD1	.	CASSVSPGQGWGNEQFF	TGTGCCAGCAGCGTATCTCCGGGACAGGGGTGGGGAAATGAGCAGTTCTTC
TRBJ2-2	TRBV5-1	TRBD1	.	CASSPGTDTGELFF	TGCGCCAGCAGCCCAGGGACAGACACCGGGGAGCTGTTTTTT
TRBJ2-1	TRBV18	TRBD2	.	CASSPIPSGGAGFNEQFF	TGTGCCAGCTCACCAATCCCTAGCGGGGGGGCGGGCTTCAATGAGCAGTTCTTC
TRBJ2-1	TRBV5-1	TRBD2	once	CASSLVAGGYNEQFF	TGCGCCAGCAGCTTGGTAGCGGGGGGCTACAATGAGCAGTTCTTC
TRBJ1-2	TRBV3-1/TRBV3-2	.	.	CASGGQRTYGYTF	TGTGCCAGCGGAGGACAGAGGACCTATGGCTACACCTTC
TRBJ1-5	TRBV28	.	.	CASRLVAQPQHF	TGTGCCAGCCGGTTGGTCGCTCAGCCCCAGCATTTT
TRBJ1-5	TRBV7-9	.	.	CASSLGAFNQPQHF	TGTGCCAGCAGCTTAGGGGCCTTCAATCAGCCCCAGCATTTT
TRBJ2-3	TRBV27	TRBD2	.	CASSSPAGATYTQYF	TGTGCCAGCAGTTCCCCAGCGGGGGCCACATATACGCAGTATTTT
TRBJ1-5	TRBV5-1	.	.	CASGFGQGSQPQHF	TGCGCCAGCGGGTTTGGGCAGGGCTCGCAGCCCCAGCATTTT
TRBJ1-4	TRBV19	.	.	CASRQTTNEKLFF	TGTGCCAGTAGACAAACAACTAATGAAAAACTGTTTTTT
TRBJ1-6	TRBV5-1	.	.	CASSTTGGDSPLHF	TGCGCCAGCAGCACGACAGGTGGCGATTCACCCCTCCACTTT
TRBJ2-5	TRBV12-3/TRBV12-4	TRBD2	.	CASSFGGAQYF	TGTGCCAGCAGTTTCGGGGGGGCCCAGTACTTC
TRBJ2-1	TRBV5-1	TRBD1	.	CASSLNPQGANEQFF	TGCGCCAGCAGCTTGAATCCTCAGGGGGCGAATGAGCAGTTCTTC
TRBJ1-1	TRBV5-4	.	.	CASSGGPGQAFF	TGTGCCAGCAGCGGCGGGCCTGGCCAGGCTTTCTTT
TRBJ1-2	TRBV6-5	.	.	CASSYRRSGRDYGYTF	TGTGCCAGCAGTTACCGGCGGTCAGGGCGAGACTATGGCTACACCTTC
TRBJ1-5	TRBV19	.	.	CATGDVKYRTVSNQPQHF	TGTGCCACCGGCGACGTAAAATACCGGACAGTTAGCAATCAGCCCCAGCATTTT